This entry lists 5 T cell receptor beta chains sequenced from one sample in a study of cytomegalovirus exposure and HLA in healthy donors. In the PCR, 60 Vbeta and 13 Jbeta primers were used. Generated by immunoSEQ multiplex PCR, the TCRdb table keeps only in-frame clones and is missing some. The sample records more than 70,000 clones, 60% to 85% being singletons. The specimen sequenced was PBMCs. The receptors here all came from a boy between 10 and 17 years old in good health and CMV-seronegative.

The chain couples TRBV28 to TRBJ2-1; 7 bases fit TRBD2. The J segment lost 4 bases and the V segment lost 10 bases, leaving 10 bases of the junction unmatched. The CDR3 consists of 14 residues. From germline, CDR1 is MDHEN and CDR2 SYDVKM. The CDR3 region has the DNA TGTGCCACCCTGCGGGGGACCCTATACAATGAGCAGTTCTTC. Amino acids: CATLRGTLYNEQFF.

V gene TRBV6-5 combines with J gene TRBJ1-3; D is ambiguous. V was shortened by 2 bases and J by 0 bases, with 5 bases between the two germline ends. This CDR3 region has 14 residues. Germline V gene sequence: CDR1 MNHEY, CDR2 SVGAGI. The CDR3 coding sequence is TGTGCCAGCAGTTACGCCAGCTCTGGAAACACCATATATTTT. Translating it yields CASSYASSGNTIYF.

The chain recombines TRBV11-3 with TRBJ1-5, with D maybe TRBD1 (5 bases). Trimming took off 3 bases at V and 4 bases at J, with 16 bases between the two ends. CDR3 length: 16 residues. Per germline, CDR1 SGHNT and CDR2 YENEEA. CDR3 coding DNA: TGTGCCAGCAGCTTGGGGCACGGGCGGAAGAATCAGCCCCAGCATTTT. Its protein product is CASSLGHGRKNQPQHF.

The chain is built from TRBV15 and TRBJ1-1, with D uncertain. This CDR3 spans 15 amino acids. The V end was cut by 0 bases, the J end by 5 bases, with 13 bases between. Germline CDR1 reads LNHNV; CDR2 reads YYDKDF (reference sequence). CDR3 region: CATSREMLGRTEAFF. Written as DNA, the CDR3 is TGTGCCACCAGCAGAGAGATGCTGGGGAGGACTGAAGCTTTCTTT.

The V gene is TRBV9, the J gene TRBJ2-1; TRBD2 agrees at 11 bases. The ends lost 1 base at V and 9 bases at J; junction bases unmatched: 6. The CDR3 length is 15 residues. Germline lookup yields CDR1 SGDLS and CDR2 YYNGEE. The CDR3 here is CASSVTSGSFGEQFF. The CDR3 DNA reads TGTGCCAGCAGCGTAACTAGCGGGAGCTTCGGTGAGCAGTTCTTC.